These 10 T cell receptor beta chains were sequenced from one sample in a study of blood T cell repertoires in COVID-19 (dated by TCRdb to 2020 to 2022). The library was obtained by the immunoSEQ multiplex PCR assay. Not all clones reach the TCRdb copy of this immuneACCESS table, which keeps in-frame sequences only. Checked studies attribute under half of the gap to unresolved V genes and leave the rest unexplained. This sample is represented by tens of thousands of clones; 75% to 90% of them were singletons. In total, the top ten clones hold around 28% of the sample. The specimen was peripheral blood. The origin of the receptors is a woman in her 70s with active COVID-19.

The J gene is TRBJ1-1, the V gene TRBV7-9; a weak D match, TRBD1 (5 bases). CDR3 length equals 13 residues. CDR1 and CDR2 from the germline V gene are SEHNR and FQNEAQ (reference sequence). Trimming took 7 bases from V and 5 from J, leaving 14 bases between them. The CDR3 coding sequence is TGTGCCAGCACCTGGGGGGGACGGACTGAAGCTTTCTTT. This sequence encodes CASTWGGRTEAFF.

This chain uses TRBV10-3 with TRBJ1-6, with 7 bases that match TRBD1. The length of the CDR3 is 14 residues. V dropped 6 bases and J dropped 7; count of bases not matched to a gene: 6. Germline CDR1 ENHRY, CDR2 SYGVKD. CDR3 nucleotides: TGTGCCATCAGAACCCGGGACAGCAATTCACCCCTCCACTTT. Its translation: CAIRTRDSNSPLHF.

V is TRBV6-5 and J is TRBJ1-2; 7 bases fit TRBD1. There are 15 residues in the CDR3. With 0 bases clipped from V and 7 bases from J, the junction kept 8 bases outside the gene matches. Germline V gene sequence: CDR1 MNHEY, CDR2 SVGAGI. The CDR3 sequence: CASSYSREGARGYTF. CDR3 in DNA: TGTGCCAGCAGTTACTCGCGGGAGGGGGCGCGTGGCTACACCTTC.

This chain joins TRBV4-2 and TRBJ2-5, with D possibly matching TRBD2 (5 bases). The CDR3 has 13 amino acids. Germline V gene lookup returns CDR1 LGHNA and CDR2 YNFKEQ. Deletions cut 2 bases from V and 6 bases from J, with 10 bases between. CDR3 residues: CASSQTSEQTQYF. CDR3 sequence (DNA): TGTGCCAGCAGCCAAACTAGTGAACAGACCCAGTACTTC.

This rearrangement joins TRBV5-1 to TRBJ1-5, with D maybe TRBD1 (5 bases). The CDR3 spans 14 residues. The V end was cut by 1 base, the J end by 6 bases, with 11 bases between. Germline CDR1 reads SGHRS; CDR2 reads YFSETQ. The CDR3 loop is CASSLRQGGQPQHF. CDR3 DNA sequence: TGCGCCAGCAGCTTGAGGCAGGGAGGTCAGCCCCAGCATTTT.

Concerning this clone: A read error may account for a junction end that differs from germline. The rearrangement links TRBV24-1 to TRBJ2-2, with D uncertain. The CDR3 extends over 13 amino acids. Germline V CDR1 and CDR2: KGHDR, SFDVKD. CDR3 nucleotide sequence: TGTGCCACCATTGATTCCGTGACCGGGGAGCTGTTTTTT. Its protein is CATIDSVTGELFF.

This rearrangement joins TRBV19 to TRBJ1-5; D might be TRBD1 (5 bases). Trimming pared 7 bases from V and 6 bases from J, leaving 16 bases between. In germline, CDR1 is LNHDA, CDR2 SQIVND (reference sequence). The CDR3 consists of 14 residues. The CDR3 DNA follows: TGTGCCAGTAAGAGACAGCCGTTAGGTCAGCCCCAGCATTTT. Its translation: CASKRQPLGQPQHF.

This rearrangement joins TRBV19 to TRBJ1-1; D remains ambiguous. The CDR3 totals 13 residues. The germline gives CDR1 LNHDA, CDR2 SQIVND (reference sequence). V was pared by 4 bases and J by 6 bases, with 12 bases between. DNA for the CDR3: TGTGCCAGTAGTAGCGACTCGGTGTCTGAAGCTTTCTTT. The encoded protein is CASSSDSVSEAFF.

The J gene is TRBJ1-1, the V gene TRBV7-2; D might be TRBD1 (6 bases). Trimming took off 0 bases at V and 9 bases at J, with 11 bases between the two ends. The CDR3 loop spans 13 amino acids. Germline V gene lookup returns CDR1 SGHTA and CDR2 FQGNSA. The CDR3, as DNA: TGTGCCAGCAGCTTAGCGCTTACAGGGAAAGCTTTCTTT. Protein sequence: CASSLALTGKAFF.

V and J are TRBV28 and TRBJ1-4; 7 bases align to TRBD1. After removal of 5 bases from V and 3 bases from J, the junction contained 9 bases not matched to a gene. Germline V CDR1 and CDR2: MDHEN, SYDVKM. This CDR3 contains 16 residues. The CDR3 DNA follows: TGTGCCAGCAGTCTTAGGACAGGCCTCGCTAATGAAAAACTGTTTTTT. This codes for CASSLRTGLANEKLFF.